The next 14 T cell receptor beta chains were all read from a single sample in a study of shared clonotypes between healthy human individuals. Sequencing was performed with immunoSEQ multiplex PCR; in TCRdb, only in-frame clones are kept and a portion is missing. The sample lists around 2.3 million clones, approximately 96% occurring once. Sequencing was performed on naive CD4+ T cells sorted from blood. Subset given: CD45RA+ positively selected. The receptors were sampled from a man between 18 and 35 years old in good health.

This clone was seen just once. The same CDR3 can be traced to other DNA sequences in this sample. The CDR3 sequence: CASSGGYGYTF. In DNA, the CDR3 is TGTGCCAGCAGTGGAGGCTATGGCTACACCTTC. This chain connects TRBV6-5 to TRBJ1-2; D unclear. V shed 5 bases and J shed 4 bases, with 5 bases lying between them. The CDR3 loop spans 11 amino acids. Germline CDR1 and CDR2: MNHEY and SVGAGI.

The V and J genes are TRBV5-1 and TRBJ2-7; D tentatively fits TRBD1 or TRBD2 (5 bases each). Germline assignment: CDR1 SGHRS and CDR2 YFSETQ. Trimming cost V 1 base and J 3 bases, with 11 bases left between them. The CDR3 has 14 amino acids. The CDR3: CASSLQGEGYEQYF. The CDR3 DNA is TGCGCCAGCAGCTTGCAGGGAGAGGGCTACGAGCAGTACTTC.

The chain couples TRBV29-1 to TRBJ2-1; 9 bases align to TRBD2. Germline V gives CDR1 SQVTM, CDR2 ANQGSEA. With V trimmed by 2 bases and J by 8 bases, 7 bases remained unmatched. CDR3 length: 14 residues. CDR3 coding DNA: TGCAGCGTTGAACATGCGGGAGGGCCCCATGAGCAGTTCTTC. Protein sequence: CSVEHAGGPHEQFF.

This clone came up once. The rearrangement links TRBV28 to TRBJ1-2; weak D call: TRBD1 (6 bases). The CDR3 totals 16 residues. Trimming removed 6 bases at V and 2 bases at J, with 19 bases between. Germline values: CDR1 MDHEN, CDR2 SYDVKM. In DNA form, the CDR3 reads TGTGCCAGCAGCACGAGAGGGGGGCGGTCCAACTATGGCTACACCTTC. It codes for CASSTRGGRSNYGYTF.

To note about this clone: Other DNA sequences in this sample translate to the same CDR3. The DNA for the CDR3 is TGTGCCAGCAGCCCCGGGGGACCCTACGAGCAGTACTTC. Its translation: CASSPGGPYEQYF. This chain links TRBV11-2 with TRBJ2-7, with D perhaps TRBD2 (6 bases). The germline V gene has CDR1 SGHAT and CDR2 FQNNGV. There are 13 residues in the CDR3. V was pared by 5 bases and J by 2 bases, with 10 bases between.

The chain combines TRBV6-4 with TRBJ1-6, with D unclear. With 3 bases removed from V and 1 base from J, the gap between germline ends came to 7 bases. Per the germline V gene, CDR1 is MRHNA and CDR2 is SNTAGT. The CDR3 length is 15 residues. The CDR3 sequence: CASSERGSYNSPLHF. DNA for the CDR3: TGTGCCAGCAGTGAACGGGGTTCCTATAATTCACCCCTCCACTTT.

The CDR3 nucleotides read TGCGCCAGCAGCGAACGGGGTGCCGGGGAGCTGTTTTTT. Its protein is CASSERGAGELFF. This chain joins TRBV5-1 and TRBJ2-2, with D maybe TRBD2 (5 bases). V lost 4 bases and J 6 bases, leaving 10 bases between the germline ends. This CDR3 is 13 amino acids long. Germline V gene data show CDR1 as SGHRS and CDR2 as YFSETQ. The full variable domain, its missing parts supplied by reference TRBV5-1 and TRBJ2-2, is KAGVTQTPRYLIKTRGQQVTLSCSPISGHRSVSWYQQTPGQGLQFLFEYFSETQRNKGNFPGRFSGRQFSNSRSEMNVSTLELGDSALYLCASSERGAGELFFGEGSRLTVL.

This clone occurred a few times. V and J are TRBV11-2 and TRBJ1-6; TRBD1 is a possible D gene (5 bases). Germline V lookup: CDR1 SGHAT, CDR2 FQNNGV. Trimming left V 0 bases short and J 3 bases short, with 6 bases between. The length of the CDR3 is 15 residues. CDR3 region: CASSLEQVYNSPLHF. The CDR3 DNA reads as TGTGCCAGCAGCTTAGAACAGGTCTATAATTCACCCCTCCACTTT.

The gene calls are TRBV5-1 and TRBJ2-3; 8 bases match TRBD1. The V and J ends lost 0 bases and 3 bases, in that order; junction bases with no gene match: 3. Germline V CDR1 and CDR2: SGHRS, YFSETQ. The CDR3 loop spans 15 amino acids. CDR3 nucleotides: TGCGCCAGCAGCTTGGGGACAGGGCTGACAGATACGCAGTATTTT. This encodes CASSLGTGLTDTQYF.

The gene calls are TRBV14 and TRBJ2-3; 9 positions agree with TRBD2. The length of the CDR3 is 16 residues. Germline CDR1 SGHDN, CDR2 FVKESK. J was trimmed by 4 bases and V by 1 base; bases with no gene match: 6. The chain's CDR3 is CASSQGSGGYADTQYF. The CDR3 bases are TGTGCCAGCAGCCAAGGCAGCGGGGGGTACGCAGATACGCAGTATTTT.

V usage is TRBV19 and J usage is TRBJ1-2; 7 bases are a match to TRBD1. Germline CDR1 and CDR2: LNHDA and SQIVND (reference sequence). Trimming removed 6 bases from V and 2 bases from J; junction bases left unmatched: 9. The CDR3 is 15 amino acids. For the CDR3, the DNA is TGTGCCAGTAGCACCACAGGGGCCCGCAACTATGGCTACACCTTC. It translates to CASSTTGARNYGYTF.

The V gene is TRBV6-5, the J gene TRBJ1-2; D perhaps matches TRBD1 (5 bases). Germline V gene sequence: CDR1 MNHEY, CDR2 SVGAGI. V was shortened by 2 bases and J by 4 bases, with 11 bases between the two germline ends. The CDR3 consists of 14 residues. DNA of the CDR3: TGTGCCAGCAGTTACGGGGCGGGCGGCTATGGCTACACCTTC. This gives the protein CASSYGAGGYGYTF.

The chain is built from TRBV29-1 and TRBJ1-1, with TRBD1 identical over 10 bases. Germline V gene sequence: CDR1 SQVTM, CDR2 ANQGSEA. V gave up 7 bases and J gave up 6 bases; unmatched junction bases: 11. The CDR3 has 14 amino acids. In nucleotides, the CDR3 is TGCAGCGGGACATCGGGGACAGGGGTGGCTGAAGCTTTCTTT. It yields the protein CSGTSGTGVAEAFF. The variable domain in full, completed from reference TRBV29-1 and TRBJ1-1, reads SAVISQKPSRDICQRGTSLTIQCQVDSQVTMMFWYRQQPGQSLTLIATANQGSEATYESGFVIDKFPISRPNLTFSTLTVSNMSPEDSSIYLCSGTSGTGVAEAFFGQGTRLTVV.

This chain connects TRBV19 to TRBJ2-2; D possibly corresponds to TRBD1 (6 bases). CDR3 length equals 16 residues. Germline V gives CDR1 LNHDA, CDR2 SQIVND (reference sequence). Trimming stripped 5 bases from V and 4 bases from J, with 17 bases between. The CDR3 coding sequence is TGTGCCAGTAGTCCTCCGGGACAACCCTTCACCGGGGAGCTGTTTTTT. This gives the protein CASSPPGQPFTGELFF. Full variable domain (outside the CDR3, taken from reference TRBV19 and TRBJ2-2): DGGITQSPKYLFRKEGQNVTLSCEQNLNHDAMYWYRQDPGQGLRLIYYSQIVNDFQKGDIAEGYSVSREKKESFPLTVTSAQKNPTAFYLCASSPPGQPFTGELFFGEGSRLTVL.